The clone carrying this T cell receptor (beta chain) was found a few times. Its cognate antigen is unknown. The CDR3 is 16 amino acids. The V and J ends lost 4 bases and 7 bases, in that order; junction bases with no gene match: 14. Germline V gene lookup returns CDR1 MDHEN and CDR2 SYDVKM. This record belongs to a study of CD8 T cells in ankylosing spondylitis. Quantitative 5'-RACE with molecular barcodes generated TCR beta libraries. TCRdb reprocessed the 5' RACE reads via MiXCR and lists one record per CDR3 protein. The sample records about 360,000 distinct CDR3 sequences, 20% to 25% being singletons. The study, taken as a whole, reports: There were earlier reports of some motif variants in reactive arthritis synovial fluid and blood. Blood of patients with ankylosing spondylitis appeared to be characterized by a TCR beta motif of eight highly homologous variants.

Sample: blood, either unsorted or a sorted T cell fraction (not recorded which). This chain joins TRBV28 and TRBJ2-7; 9 bases agree with TRBD1. The TCR was taken from a male donor with ankylosing spondylitis or in good health (not recorded which). The CDR3 sequence is CASSSRPGQGVLEQYF. The CDR3 DNA sequence: TGTGCCAGCAGTTCACGACCGGGACAGGGTGTTTTAGAGCAGTACTTC.